This T cell receptor (beta chain) comes out of a study of blood T cell repertoires in COVID-19. At the level of the study: T cells, B-cell-depleted T cells, or PBMCs provided the cDNA or gDNA that served as material.

This CDR3 has 12 residues. Deletions cut 2 bases from V and 6 bases from J, with 7 bases between. Germline CDR1 is MNHEY and CDR2 is SMNVEV (reference sequence). Here immunoSEQ multiplex PCR was the method, and the copy in TCRdb shows in-frame clones only, minus some. The data show about 380,000 clones, with more than 70% seen just once and 1.2% held by the top ten. The TCR was taken from a woman aged 18-29 years who had recovered from COVID-19. The chain joins TRBV27 to TRBJ1-2; a weak D match, TRBD1 (6 bases). The sequenced material came from PBMCs or T cells enriched from blood (not recorded which). The CDR3 loop reads CASSLGGHGYTF. The CDR3 DNA reads TGTGCCAGCAGTTTAGGGGGCCATGGCTACACCTTC.